The 30 T cell receptor beta chains below come from one sample, sequenced in a study of T cell changes during pregnancy in multiple sclerosis. Only in-frame clones appear in the TCRdb table, and some are missing; sequencing was by immunoSEQ multiplex PCR. This table holds over 25,000 clones, around 94% found once. Sequences were derived from CD4+ T cells from peripheral blood mononuclear cells, sampled in the first trimester of pregnancy. All receptors derive from a female donor with multiple sclerosis, enrolled in a pregnancy study.

V is TRBV7-2 and J is TRBJ2-7; D not resolved. In germline, CDR1 is SGHTA, CDR2 FQGNSA. The CDR3 length is 14 residues. V lost 5 bases, J lost 2 bases, and 13 bases lay in between. CDR3: CASSGRPTTYEQYF. In DNA, the CDR3 is TGTGCCAGCAGCGGCCGACCCACTACCTACGAGCAGTACTTC.

The J gene is TRBJ1-1, the V gene TRBV18; unclear D gene. V shed 1 base and J shed 6 bases, with 12 bases lying between them. This CDR3 region has 14 residues. The germline CDR1 and CDR2 sequences are KGHSH and LQKENI. In DNA, the CDR3 is TGTGCCAGCTCACCACGGGTCGGGTCGGCTGAAGCTTTCTTT. Encoded protein: CASSPRVGSAEAFF.

This clone is deemed medium-sized. The CDR3 DNA sequence: TGTGCCAGCAGCTTAACAGGGGCTAGGGCTTTCTTT. Translating gives CASSLTGARAFF. V usage is TRBV7-2 and J usage is TRBJ1-1; TRBD1 matches at 7 bases. Looked up from germline, CDR1 is SGHTA and CDR2 is FQGNSA. With 2 bases clipped from V and 11 bases from J, the junction kept 5 bases outside the gene matches. The CDR3 spans 12 residues.

The gene calls are TRBV7-3 and TRBJ2-3, with a weak D call TRBD2 (6 bases). Germline CDR1 is SGHTA and CDR2 is FQGTGA. CDR3 size: 15 residues. V lost 1 base to trimming and J lost 4 bases, with 12 bases between them. In nucleotides, the CDR3 is TGTGCCAGCAGCTTAAAACTAGCATCCCCAGATACGCAGTATTTT. Its protein is CASSLKLASPDTQYF.

The genes are TRBV29-1 and TRBJ2-5, with 9 bases identical to TRBD2. The CDR3 is 14 residues long. CDR1 and CDR2 from the germline V gene are SQVTM and ANQGSEA. V lost 3 bases to trimming and J lost 5 bases; unmatched junction nucleotides: 7. CDR3 coding DNA: TGCAGCGTTGATCTAGCGGGGCGAGGGGAGACCCAGTACTTC. It codes for CSVDLAGRGETQYF. The whole variable domain, remainder taken from reference TRBV29-1 and TRBJ2-5, is SAVISQKPSRDICQRGTSLTIQCQVDSQVTMMFWYRQQPGQSLTLIATANQGSEATYESGFVIDKFPISRPNLTFSTLTVSNMSPEDSSIYLCSVDLAGRGETQYFGPGTRLLVL.

The gene calls are TRBV2 and TRBJ1-1; 9 bases match TRBD1. V was pared by 7 bases and J by 3 bases, with 9 bases of the junction left unmatched. The CDR3 loop spans 15 amino acids. CDR1 and CDR2 from the germline V gene are SNHLY and FYNNEI. CDR3 in DNA: TGTGCCAGCAACTTACAGGGGGCGTTGGACACTGAAGCTTTCTTT. It yields the protein CASNLQGALDTEAFF.

This clone was recorded only once. This chain links TRBV18 with TRBJ2-6, with D maybe TRBD1 (6 bases). In germline, CDR1 is KGHSH, CDR2 LQKENI. The CDR3 has 15 amino acids. The V end lost 5 bases, the J end lost 3 bases, and 11 bases lay between the germline ends. DNA for the CDR3: TGTGCCAGCTCAAACAGGGCTCTTGGGGCCAACGTCCTGACTTTC. Translating it yields CASSNRALGANVLTF.

CDR3 residues: CASSRDRGYSPLHF. CDR3 coding DNA: TGTGCCAGCAGTCGTGACAGGGGATATTCACCCCTCCACTTT. V usage is TRBV27 and J usage is TRBJ1-6, with 8 bases identical to TRBD1. The V segment lost 5 bases and the J segment 8 bases; nucleotides outside the gene matches: 5. Germline CDR1 is MNHEY and CDR2 is SMNVEV (reference sequence). This CDR3 region has 14 residues.

Only one count was recorded for this clone. This chain joins TRBV5-5 and TRBJ2-2; tentatively, D is TRBD2 (6 bases). Deletions cut 5 bases from V and 7 bases from J, with 12 bases between. Germline CDR1 reads SGHKS; CDR2 reads YYEKEE (reference sequence). This CDR3 region has 13 residues. The CDR3 DNA sequence: TGTGCCAGCAGGTCGGGGGTGGACGGGGAGCTGTTTTTT. Amino acids: CASRSGVDGELFF.

This clone appeared once. The genes are TRBV5-1 and TRBJ2-1, with 9 positions matching TRBD1. This CDR3 region has 14 residues. V lost 0 bases to trimming and J lost 9 bases; unmatched junction nucleotides: 4. Germline loops: CDR1 SGHRS, CDR2 YFSETQ. CDR3 region: CASSLAGQGGEQFF. CDR3 in DNA: TGCGCCAGCAGCTTGGCGGGACAGGGAGGTGAGCAGTTCTTC. The variable domain in full, completed from reference TRBV5-1 and TRBJ2-1, reads KAGVTQTPRYLIKTRGQQVTLSCSPISGHRSVSWYQQTPGQGLQFLFEYFSETQRNKGNFPGRFSGRQFSNSRSEMNVSTLELGDSALYLCASSLAGQGGEQFFGPGTRLTVL.

This clone has only a few counts. The CDR3 DNA follows: TGTGCCAGCAGCTTGGGCGGACAGGGGGCACCTGAAGCTTTCTTT. This gives the protein CASSLGGQGAPEAFF. This rearrangement joins TRBV5-4 to TRBJ1-1; 11 positions match TRBD1. V was pared by 0 bases and J by 6 bases, with 4 bases of the junction left unmatched. The V gene's germline CDR1 is SGHNT and CDR2 YYREEE (reference sequence). The CDR3 totals 15 residues.

This rearrangement joins TRBV27 to TRBJ2-7; 8 bases agree with TRBD1. Germline-derived CDR1 and CDR2 are MNHEY and SMNVEV (reference sequence). Trimming cost V 3 bases and J 5 bases; bases outside gene matches: 9. CDR3 length: 15 residues. CDR3 sequence: CASSFTSTGADEQYF. The CDR3 region has the DNA TGTGCCAGCAGTTTCACCTCGACAGGGGCGGACGAGCAGTACTTC.

The chain couples TRBV28 to TRBJ2-3, with D perhaps TRBD2 (6 bases). The V gene lost 3 bases and the J gene lost 1 base, with 11 bases spanning the gap. CDR3 length equals 15 residues. Looked up from germline, CDR1 is MDHEN and CDR2 is SYDVKM. CDR3 in amino acids: CASSLVQRGTDTQYF. Here the CDR3 DNA reads TGTGCCAGCAGTTTGGTCCAGCGGGGCACAGATACGCAGTATTTT.

V and J are TRBV2 and TRBJ2-2; a weak D match, TRBD2 (6 bases). The CDR3 runs to 15 residues. V dropped 6 bases and J dropped 5 bases, with 16 bases sitting between them. Germline CDR1 SNHLY, CDR2 FYNNEI. CDR3 DNA: TGTGCCAGCAGCGGAATCGGGGGAAAGACCGGGGAGCTGTTTTTT. Translating it yields CASSGIGGKTGELFF.

J is TRBJ1-1 and V is TRBV2; D is possibly TRBD1 (5 bases). This CDR3 spans 13 amino acids. Looked up from germline, CDR1 is SNHLY and CDR2 is FYNNEI. Trimming removed 6 bases at V and 1 base at J, with 9 bases between. The CDR3 loop is CASRTDQNTEAFF. The CDR3 coding sequence is TGTGCCAGCAGGACAGACCAGAACACTGAAGCTTTCTTT.

The chain recombines TRBV7-6 with TRBJ1-1; D gene ambiguous. Germline values: CDR1 SGHVS, CDR2 FNYEAQ. Trimming shortened V by 3 bases and J by 3 bases, and 14 bases separated the two germline ends. This CDR3 region has 15 residues. The CDR3 sequence is CASSFIGIPYTEAFF. CDR3 bases: TGTGCCAGCAGCTTCATCGGTATCCCTTACACTGAAGCTTTCTTT.

The sample holds one count of this clone. V gene TRBV7-8 combines with J gene TRBJ2-7; no clear D gene. This CDR3 region has 14 residues. V dropped 2 bases and J dropped 0 bases, with 8 bases sitting between them. Germline loops: CDR1 SGHVS, CDR2 FQNEAQ. CDR3 bases: TGTGCCAGCAGCTTAATGGCTAGCTCCTACGAGCAGTACTTC. Translation: CASSLMASSYEQYF.

A single count supports this clone. The CDR3 region has the DNA TGTGCCAGCAGCAACCAGTACACTGAAGCTTTCTTT. Its protein product is CASSNQYTEAFF. The chain couples TRBV2 to TRBJ1-1; no firm D call. This CDR3 is 12 amino acids long. The germline gives CDR1 SNHLY, CDR2 FYNNEI. V was trimmed by 6 bases and J by 3 bases, leaving 8 bases between them.

This chain uses TRBV6-5 with TRBJ2-6; D is possibly TRBD2 (5 bases). The V and J ends lost 2 bases and 0 bases respectively, with 8 bases between them. This CDR3 is built from 16 residues. Per the germline V gene, CDR1 is MNHEY and CDR2 is SVGAGI. In DNA form, the CDR3 reads TGTGCCAGCAGTTACGAGGAGGCCTCTGGGGCCAACGTCCTGACTTTC. Residues: CASSYEEASGANVLTF.

CDR3 amino acids: CASSLGTANTEAFF. Here the CDR3 DNA reads TGTGCCAGCAGCTTAGGGACAGCGAACACTGAAGCTTTCTTT. The V gene is TRBV7-9, the J gene TRBJ1-1, with D possibly matching TRBD1 (6 bases). CDR3 size: 14 residues. CDR1 is SEHNR and CDR2 is FQNEAQ in the germline V gene (reference sequence). V lost 1 base and J 1 base, leaving 7 bases between the germline ends.

The rearrangement links TRBV11-2 to TRBJ2-2, with TRBD1 matching over 7 bases. V trimming: 5 bases; J trimming: 9 bases; junction bases outside the gene matches: 6. Germline values: CDR1 SGHAT, CDR2 FQNNGV. This CDR3 comprises 13 residues. CDR3 protein: CASSLGTVRELFF. CDR3 DNA: TGTGCCAGCAGCCTCGGGACAGTGAGGGAGCTGTTTTTT. The variable domain in full, with the rest retrieved from reference TRBV11-2 and TRBJ2-2, is EAGVAQSPRYKIIEKRQSVAFWCNPISGHATLYWYQQILGQGPKLLIQFQNNGVVDDSQLPKDRFSAERLKGVDSTLKIQPAKLEDSAVYLCASSLGTVRELFFGEGSRLTVL.

V and J are TRBV10-1 and TRBJ1-4; D possibly corresponds to TRBD1 (6 bases). This CDR3 spans 13 amino acids. Trimming stripped 8 bases from V and 4 bases from J, with 11 bases between. The germline V gene has CDR1 WNHNN and CDR2 SYGVQD (reference sequence). This chain's CDR3 is CASPDSFNEKLFF. CDR3 bases: TGCGCCAGCCCGGACAGCTTTAATGAAAAACTGTTTTTT.

CDR3 residues: CASSQGRASSGNTIYF. The DNA of the CDR3 is TGCGCCAGCAGCCAAGGGCGGGCATCCTCTGGAAACACCATATATTTT. This chain connects TRBV4-3 to TRBJ1-3; no definite D call. The CDR3 consists of 16 residues. Trimming shortened V by 1 base and J by 0 bases, and 10 bases separated the two germline ends. The germline CDR1 and CDR2 sequences are LGHNA and YSLEER.

The CDR3 loop is CSVEIVGSYGYTF. The DNA of the CDR3 is TGCAGCGTTGAAATCGTGGGCAGCTATGGCTACACCTTC. The chain recombines TRBV29-1 with TRBJ1-2; D is undetermined. This CDR3 contains 13 residues. Trimming removed 2 bases at V and 4 bases at J, with 11 bases between. Germline assignment: CDR1 SQVTM and CDR2 ANQGSEA.

This chain connects TRBV25-1 to TRBJ2-5, with a weak D call TRBD1 (6 bases). CDR1 and CDR2 from the germline V gene are MGHDK and SYGVNS. This CDR3 has 14 amino acids. V lost 2 bases and J lost 6, with 13 bases in between. The CDR3 DNA reads TGTGCCAGCAGTGAAAGGGGGAGTTTGAAGACCCAGTACTTC. As protein: CASSERGSLKTQYF.

The chain's CDR3 is CASSLGGQGAETQYF. DNA of the CDR3: TGTGCCAGCAGTTTAGGGGGACAGGGGGCCGAGACCCAGTACTTC. This chain joins TRBV28 and TRBJ2-5; TRBD1 agrees at 12 bases. Germline CDR1 reads MDHEN; CDR2 reads SYDVKM. This CDR3 is 15 amino acids long. The junction had 3 bases not matched to a gene; V was cut back by 2 bases and J by 5 bases.

The rearrangement uses TRBV5-1 and TRBJ2-7; maybe TRBD1 (6 bases). V lost 4 bases and J lost 0, with 11 bases in between. The CDR3 consists of 14 residues. From germline, CDR1 is SGHRS and CDR2 YFSETQ. CDR3: CASSLWTVSYEQYF. The CDR3 region has the DNA TGCGCCAGCAGCCTCTGGACAGTCTCCTACGAGCAGTACTTC. The full variable domain, completed using reference TRBV5-1 and TRBJ2-7, is KAGVTQTPRYLIKTRGQQVTLSCSPISGHRSVSWYQQTPGQGLQFLFEYFSETQRNKGNFPGRFSGRQFSNSRSEMNVSTLELGDSALYLCASSLWTVSYEQYFGPGTRLTVT.

V gene TRBV4-3 combines with J gene TRBJ2-2; TRBD2 agrees at 9 bases. J was trimmed by 0 bases and V by 0 bases; bases with no gene match: 8. Germline CDR1 and CDR2: LGHNA and YSLEER. This CDR3 is built from 19 residues. CDR3 DNA sequence: TGCGCCAGCAGCCAAGAGTTCAGCGGGGGGCAAACGAACACCGGGGAGCTGTTTTTT. Protein product: CASSQEFSGGQTNTGELFF.

The rearrangement links TRBV29-1 to TRBJ1-3; D is unresolved. V was cut by 6 bases and J by 0 bases, with 9 bases left in between. This CDR3 region has 13 residues. The germline CDR1 and CDR2 sequences are SQVTM and ANQGSEA. DNA of the CDR3: TGCAGCGTCCAGGCGAACTCTGGAAACACCATATATTTT. The encoded protein is CSVQANSGNTIYF.

As DNA, the CDR3 is TGTGCCAGCAGCTTACGGGGGAGGGGCACAGATACGCAGTATTTT. Its protein is CASSLRGRGTDTQYF. The rearrangement uses TRBV5-4 and TRBJ2-3; TRBD2 aligns across 7 bases. Per germline, CDR1 SGHNT and CDR2 YYREEE (reference sequence). Trimming at V came to 2 bases and at J to 1 base, leaving 4 bases not matched to a gene. The CDR3 spans 15 residues.